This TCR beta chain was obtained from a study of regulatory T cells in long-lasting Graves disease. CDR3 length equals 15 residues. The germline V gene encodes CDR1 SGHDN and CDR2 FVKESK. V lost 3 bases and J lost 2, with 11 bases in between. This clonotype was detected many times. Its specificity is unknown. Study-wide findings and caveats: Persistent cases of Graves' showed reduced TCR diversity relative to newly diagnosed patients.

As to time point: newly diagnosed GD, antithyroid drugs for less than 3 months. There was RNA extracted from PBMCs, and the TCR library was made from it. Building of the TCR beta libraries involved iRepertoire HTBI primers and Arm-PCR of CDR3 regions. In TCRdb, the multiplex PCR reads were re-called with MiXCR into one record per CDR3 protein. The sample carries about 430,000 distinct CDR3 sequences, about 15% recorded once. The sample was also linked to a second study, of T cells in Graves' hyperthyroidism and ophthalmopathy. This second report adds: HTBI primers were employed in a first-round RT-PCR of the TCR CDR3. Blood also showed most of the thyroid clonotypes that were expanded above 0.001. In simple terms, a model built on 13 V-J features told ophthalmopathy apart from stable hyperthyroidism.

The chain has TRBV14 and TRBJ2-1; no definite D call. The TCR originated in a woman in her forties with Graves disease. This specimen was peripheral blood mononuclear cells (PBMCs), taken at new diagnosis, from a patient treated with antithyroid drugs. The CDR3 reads CASSHASVPYNEQFF. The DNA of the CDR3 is TGTGCCAGCAGCCACGCCTCGGTCCCCTACAATGAGCAGTTCTTC.